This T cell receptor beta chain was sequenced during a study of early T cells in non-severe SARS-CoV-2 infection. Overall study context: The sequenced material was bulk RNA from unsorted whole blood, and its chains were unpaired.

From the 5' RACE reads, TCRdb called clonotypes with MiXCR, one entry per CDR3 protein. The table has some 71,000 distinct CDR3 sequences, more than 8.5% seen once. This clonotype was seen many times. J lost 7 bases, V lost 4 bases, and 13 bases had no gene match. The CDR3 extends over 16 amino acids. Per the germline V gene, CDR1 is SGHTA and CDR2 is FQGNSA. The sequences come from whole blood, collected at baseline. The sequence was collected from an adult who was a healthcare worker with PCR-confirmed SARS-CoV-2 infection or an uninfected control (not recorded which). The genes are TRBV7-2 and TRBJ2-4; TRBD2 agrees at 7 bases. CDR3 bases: TGTGCCAGCAGCTCGCGACTAGCTATAGGGAGGAACATTCAGTACTTC. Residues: CASSSRLAIGRNIQYF.